The 26 T cell receptor beta chains reported below all come from one sample, sequenced in a study of cytomegalovirus exposure and HLA in healthy donors. With 60 Vbeta and 13 Jbeta primers, the PCR was carried out. The repertoire was sequenced with immunoSEQ multiplex PCR; TCRdb's copy has only in-frame clones and lacks some. The sample contains 180,000 or so clones, over 65% of which appear only once. Source material: PBMCs. Receptors were obtained from a boy between 2 and 10 years old in good health and CMV-seronegative.

The chain is built from TRBV5-1 and TRBJ1-6, with D unclear. CDR1 and CDR2 from the germline V gene are SGHRS and YFSETQ. There are 14 residues in the CDR3. The ends were cut back, 0 bases at V and 3 bases at J, with 4 bases in the middle. This CDR3 is CASSLGHYNSPLHF. The CDR3 DNA follows: TGCGCCAGCAGCTTGGGACACTATAATTCACCCCTCCACTTT.

V is TRBV7-2 and J is TRBJ1-5; possibly TRBD1 for D (6 bases). CDR1 is SGHTA, CDR2 FQGNSA, per germline. Trimming removed 5 bases from V and 9 bases from J, with 17 bases in between. This CDR3 has 14 residues. CDR3: CASSEGGGGSPQHF. The DNA of the CDR3 is TGTGCCAGCAGCGAAGGGGGGGGAGGGTCGCCCCAGCATTTT.

This chain connects TRBV13 to TRBJ1-1; D possibly corresponds to TRBD1 (5 bases). From germline, CDR1 is PRHDT and CDR2 FYEKMQ (reference sequence). This CDR3 comprises 18 residues. V was trimmed by 5 bases and J by 1 base, leaving 23 bases between them. The CDR3 spells CASSPDSPRVGGNTEAFF. Here the CDR3 DNA reads TGTGCCAGCAGCCCCGATTCCCCCAGGGTCGGTGGGAACACTGAAGCTTTCTTT. The full variable domain, rest sourced from reference TRBV13 and TRBJ1-1, is AAGVIQSPRHLIKEKRETATLKCYPIPRHDTVYWYQQGPGQDPQFLISFYEKMQSDKGSIPDRFSAQQFSDYHSELNMSSLELGDSALYFCASSPDSPRVGGNTEAFFGQGTRLTVV.

This rearrangement joins TRBV18 to TRBJ1-2; D is possibly TRBD1 (6 bases). V lost 6 bases to trimming and J lost 8 bases, with 13 bases between them. This CDR3 is 12 amino acids long. Germline loops: CDR1 KGHSH, CDR2 LQKENI. The CDR3: CASSHREGGYTF. The CDR3 DNA reads as TGTGCCAGCTCGCACAGGGAGGGAGGCTACACCTTC.

The chain couples TRBV5-5 to TRBJ1-2; a weak D match, TRBD1 (6 bases). V was trimmed by 5 bases and J by 5 bases, leaving 13 bases between them. Germline assignment: CDR1 SGHKS and CDR2 YYEKEE (reference sequence). The CDR3 runs to 13 residues. CDR3 sequence: CASSPGTSYGYTF. The CDR3 DNA reads as TGTGCCAGCAGTCCCGGGACATCTTATGGCTACACCTTC. Full variable domain (missing parts from reference TRBV5-5 and TRBJ1-2): DAGVTQSPTHLIKTRGQQVTLRCSPISGHKSVSWYQQVLGQGPQFIFQYYEKEERGRGNFPDRFSARQFPNYSSELNVNALLLGDSALYLCASSPGTSYGYTFGSGTRLTVV.

A single count supports this clone. This CDR3 is CASGTDYNEQFF. CDR3 sequence (DNA): TGTGCCAGCGGCACAGATTACAATGAGCAGTTCTTC. This chain connects TRBV5-6 to TRBJ2-1; D remains unclear. V lost 7 bases and J 4 bases, leaving 9 bases between the germline ends. Germline V CDR1 and CDR2: SGHDT, YYEEEE. The CDR3 totals 12 residues.

J is TRBJ2-5 and V is TRBV18; 7 nucleotides line up with TRBD1. CDR1 and CDR2 from the germline V gene are KGHSH and LQKENI. There are 12 residues in the CDR3. Trimming removed 6 bases from V and 5 bases from J; junction bases left unmatched: 3. For the CDR3, the DNA is TGTGCCAGCTCCCCCAGGGGGGAGACCCAGTACTTC. Translating it yields CASSPRGETQYF.

The V call is TRBV10-3, the J call TRBJ2-3; 7 bases agree with TRBD2. The CDR3 loop spans 13 amino acids. The germline CDR1 and CDR2 sequences are ENHRY and SYGVKD. Trimming at V came to 2 bases and at J to 5 bases, leaving 1 base not matched to a gene. CDR3 sequence: CAISEGGEDTQYF. The CDR3 DNA sequence: TGTGCCATCAGTGAGGGGGGGGAAGATACGCAGTATTTT.

The chain joins TRBV5-1 to TRBJ1-1; 8 nucleotides agree with TRBD1. V shed 8 bases and J 2 bases; nucleotides not matched to a gene: 11. From germline, CDR1 is SGHRS and CDR2 YFSETQ. The CDR3 sequence is 15 residues long. The CDR3 region is CASNRGSNVNTEAFF. The CDR3 coding sequence is TGCGCCAGTAACAGGGGGTCCAATGTAAACACTGAAGCTTTCTTT.

The chain combines TRBV7-8 with TRBJ1-3, with D possibly matching TRBD1 (6 bases). The CDR3 runs to 19 residues. The germline gives CDR1 SGHVS, CDR2 FQNEAQ. Trimming took off 1 base at V and 0 bases at J, with 19 bases between the two ends. CDR3 nucleotide sequence: TGTGCCAGCAGCTTAGGACAGGAATACTACCTTAGCTCTGGAAACACCATATATTTT. Translated, it gives CASSLGQEYYLSSGNTIYF.

The chain carries TRBV27 and TRBJ1-5; 12 nucleotides line up with TRBD1. The CDR3 sequence is 19 residues long. V lost 2 bases and J lost 2; bases outside the gene matches: 10. CDR1 and CDR2 (germline): MNHEY, SMNVEV (reference sequence). In DNA, the CDR3 is TGTGCCAGCAGTTTAGGCCGGGGACAGGGGGCAGGTGGCAATCAGCCCCAGCATTTT. This codes for CASSLGRGQGAGGNQPQHF.

In the case of this clone: The germline gene is not matched at one end of the junction; a read error may be the cause. This chain joins TRBV4-3 and TRBJ2-1; 7 bases are a match to TRBD1. The length of the CDR3 is 15 residues. Germline V gene data show CDR1 as LGHNA and CDR2 as YSLEER. In nucleotides, the CDR3 is TGCGCCAGCAGCCAAGACAGCGGTCGGGACAGCGAGCGGTTCTTC. Protein: CASSQDSGRDSERFF.

The gene calls are TRBV5-8 and TRBJ2-1, with 8 bases aligning to TRBD2. There are 15 residues in the CDR3. Germline lookup yields CDR1 SGHTS and CDR2 YDEGEE. Germline trimming cut 6 bases from V and 0 bases from J; bases unmatched to any gene: 5. CDR3 protein: CASTRLASSYNEQFF. The CDR3 DNA sequence: TGTGCCAGCACAAGACTAGCGAGCTCCTACAATGAGCAGTTCTTC.

V is TRBV29-1 and J is TRBJ2-1, with D possibly being TRBD2 (6 bases). The CDR3 extends over 13 amino acids. Germline CDR1 and CDR2: SQVTM and ANQGSEA. The germline V and J ends were trimmed by 4 bases and 3 bases, with 10 bases remaining between them. CDR3 sequence reads: CSVVRDFYNEQFF. The CDR3 nucleotides read TGCAGCGTTGTCCGGGACTTCTACAATGAGCAGTTCTTC.

The chain links TRBV18 to TRBJ1-6, with a weak D call TRBD1 (5 bases). The CDR3 has 17 amino acids. CDR1 KGHSH and CDR2 LQKENI come from the germline V gene. V shed 6 bases and J shed 8 bases, with 23 bases lying between them. CDR3 coding DNA: TGTGCCAGCTCCACAACCACCGCCAGGGTAGGTGATTCACCCCTCCACTTT. This codes for CASSTTTARVGDSPLHF. The whole variable domain, remainder taken from reference TRBV18 and TRBJ1-6, is NAGVMQNPRHLVRRRGQEARLRCSPMKGHSHVYWYRQLPEEGLKFMVYLQKENIIDESGMPKERFSAEFPKEGPSILRIQQVVRGDSAAYFCASSTTTARVGDSPLHFGNGTRLTVT.

V is TRBV29-1 and J is TRBJ1-3, with D perhaps TRBD1 (5 bases). The germline gives CDR1 SQVTM, CDR2 ANQGSEA. Trimming left V 4 bases short and J 0 bases short, with 13 bases between. The CDR3 totals 15 residues. This CDR3 reads CSVGFQGRSGNTIYF. Here the CDR3 DNA reads TGCAGCGTTGGCTTTCAGGGCCGCTCTGGAAACACCATATATTTT.

V and J are TRBV5-6 and TRBJ2-7; tentative D call: TRBD2 (6 bases). V dropped 3 bases and J dropped 6 bases, with 13 bases sitting between them. This CDR3 region has 13 residues. Germline-derived CDR1 and CDR2 are SGHDT and YYEEEE. The CDR3 coding sequence is TGTGCCAGCAGCTGGGAGACTAGAACCGAGCAGTACTTC. Its protein product is CASSWETRTEQYF.

The rearrangement links TRBV7-2 to TRBJ2-5; 9 bases are a match to TRBD1. Germline V gives CDR1 SGHTA, CDR2 FQGNSA. Trimming cost V 6 bases and J 11 bases; bases outside gene matches: 10. The CDR3 is 13 residues long. The CDR3 DNA is TGTGCCAGCAGTCGCGGACAGGGGCGTGCGCAGTACTTC. Translation gives CASSRGQGRAQYF.

This chain connects TRBV4-3 to TRBJ2-5; D uncertain. The CDR3 totals 14 residues. Trimming took off 4 bases at V and 1 base at J, with 10 bases between the two ends. Germline CDR1 LGHNA, CDR2 YSLEER. The CDR3: CASSPYFFQETQYF. CDR3 DNA: TGCGCCAGCAGCCCATACTTCTTCCAAGAGACCCAGTACTTC.

The CDR3 protein is CASRPQGVDTDTQYF. The DNA of the CDR3 is TGCGCCAGCCGACCCCAAGGAGTTGACACAGATACGCAGTATTTT. The chain combines TRBV4-3 with TRBJ2-3; no firm D call. Germline lookup yields CDR1 LGHNA and CDR2 YSLEER. The V and J ends lost 8 bases and 2 bases respectively, with 17 bases between them. The CDR3 contains 15 residues.

This clone was seen only a few times. The V gene is TRBV5-5, the J gene TRBJ1-1; D possibly corresponds to TRBD1 (6 bases). With 5 bases removed from V and 8 bases from J, the gap between germline ends came to 19 bases. The length of the CDR3 is 14 residues. Germline CDR1 and CDR2: SGHKS and YYEKEE (reference sequence). DNA of the CDR3: TGTGCCAGCAGTTCTCCTTTGACAGGTTTCGAAGCTTTCTTT. Translating it yields CASSSPLTGFEAFF.

The chain couples TRBV19 to TRBJ1-2; D not resolved. V gave up 1 base and J gave up 6 bases, with 12 bases separating them. This CDR3 comprises 14 residues. Germline lookup yields CDR1 LNHDA and CDR2 SQIVND (reference sequence). The CDR3 loop reads CASSIGSGEDGYTF. CDR3 nucleotides: TGTGCCAGTAGTATAGGTTCCGGGGAGGATGGCTACACCTTC.

To note about this clone: At one of its ends the junction is not consistent with the germline gene, which may arise from a read error. The gene calls are TRBV19 and TRBJ2-3, with a possible D match to TRBD1 (6 bases). CDR1 is LNHDA, CDR2 SQIVND, per germline (reference sequence). This CDR3 region has 14 residues. This chain's CDR3 is CASSSRTVTDAQYF. In DNA, the CDR3 is TGTGCCAGTAGCTCCCGGACAGTAACAGATGCGCAGTATTTT.

The gene calls are TRBV25-1 and TRBJ1-3; D gene unclear. V lost 7 bases and J 4 bases, leaving 14 bases between the germline ends. Germline V CDR1 and CDR2: MGHDK, SYGVNS. CDR3 length equals 14 residues. DNA for the CDR3: TGTGCCAGCACCACCGGGGAATCCGGAAACACCATATATTTT. The encoded protein is CASTTGESGNTIYF.

The rearrangement uses TRBV29-1 and TRBJ2-1; 9 bases fit TRBD2. The CDR3 totals 14 residues. V was clipped by 6 bases and J by 0 bases; unmatched bases: 3. Germline CDR1 SQVTM, CDR2 ANQGSEA. CDR3 nucleotides: TGCAGCGTCATACTAGCGGGCTCCTACAATGAGCAGTTCTTC. Its protein product is CSVILAGSYNEQFF.

The chain links TRBV18 to TRBJ1-2; 11 bases fit TRBD1. The germline gives CDR1 KGHSH, CDR2 LQKENI. This CDR3 is built from 14 residues. Losses at the gene ends were 3 bases for V and 7 bases for J; bases not matched to a gene: 4. This chain's CDR3 is CASSPWDRGFGYTF. CDR3 sequence (DNA): TGTGCCAGCTCACCTTGGGACAGGGGGTTTGGCTACACCTTC.